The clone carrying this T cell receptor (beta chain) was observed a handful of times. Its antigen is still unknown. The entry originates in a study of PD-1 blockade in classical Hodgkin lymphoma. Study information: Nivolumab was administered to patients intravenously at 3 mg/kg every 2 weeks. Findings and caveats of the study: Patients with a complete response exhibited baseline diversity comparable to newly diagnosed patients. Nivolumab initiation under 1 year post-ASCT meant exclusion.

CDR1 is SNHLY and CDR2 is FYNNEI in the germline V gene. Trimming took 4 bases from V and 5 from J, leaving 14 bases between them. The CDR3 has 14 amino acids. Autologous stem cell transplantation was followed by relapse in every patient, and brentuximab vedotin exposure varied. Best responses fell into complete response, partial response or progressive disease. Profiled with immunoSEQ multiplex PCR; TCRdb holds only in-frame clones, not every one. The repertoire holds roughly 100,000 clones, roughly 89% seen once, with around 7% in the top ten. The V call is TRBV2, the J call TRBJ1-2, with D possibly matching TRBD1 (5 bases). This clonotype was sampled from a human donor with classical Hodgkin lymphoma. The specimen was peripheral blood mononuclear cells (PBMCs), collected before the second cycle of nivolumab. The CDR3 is CASSGRGSTYGYTF. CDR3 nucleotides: TGTGCCAGCAGTGGGCGGGGCTCCACTTATGGCTACACCTTC.